This T cell receptor (beta chain) was found in a study of blood T cell repertoires in COVID-19. Across the study: There were acute and convalescent COVID-19 samples, and they came from the United States, Italy and Spain. T cells, B-cell-depleted T cells, or PBMCs supplied cDNA or gDNA.

This clone was seen only a few times. The repertoire was sequenced with immunoSEQ multiplex PCR; TCRdb's copy has only in-frame clones and lacks some. The sample has some 140,000 clones; approximately 81% are singletons. This TCR was sampled from a woman aged 60 to 75 with active or convalescent COVID-19. Sequencing used peripheral blood.

Here the CDR3 DNA reads TGTGCCAGCAGCCCTACTCAGGGGATGAACACTGAAGCTTTCTTT. Protein product: CASSPTQGMNTEAFF. J is TRBJ1-1 and V is TRBV6-6; maybe TRBD1 (6 bases). The CDR3 totals 15 residues. Germline values: CDR1 MNHNY, CDR2 SVGAGI (reference sequence). V was cut by 6 bases and J by 0 bases, with 14 bases left in between.